This TCR beta chain comes out of a study of CD8 T cell repertoires and HIV-1 epitope variants. Study summary: Twenty-five autologous and known Gag and Nef epitope variant peptides each stimulated T cells separately.

A note on this clone: Its antigen is unknown.

V lost 1 base to trimming and J lost 5 bases, with 4 bases between them. The CDR3 is 11 amino acids. CDR1 and CDR2 from the germline V gene are SGHTS and YDEGEE. Some clones are missing from TCRdb's copy, which holds only in-frame ones; the method was immunoSEQ multiplex PCR. The sample shows several thousand clones, around two thirds of them seen only once. The TCR comes from a male donor with HIV. The chain recombines TRBV5-8 with TRBJ2-7; D unclear. Input material: cultured CD8+ T cells derived from PBMCs. CDR3 sequence reads: CASSLSHEQYF. As DNA, the CDR3 is TGTGCCAGCAGCTTGTCCCACGAGCAGTACTTC.